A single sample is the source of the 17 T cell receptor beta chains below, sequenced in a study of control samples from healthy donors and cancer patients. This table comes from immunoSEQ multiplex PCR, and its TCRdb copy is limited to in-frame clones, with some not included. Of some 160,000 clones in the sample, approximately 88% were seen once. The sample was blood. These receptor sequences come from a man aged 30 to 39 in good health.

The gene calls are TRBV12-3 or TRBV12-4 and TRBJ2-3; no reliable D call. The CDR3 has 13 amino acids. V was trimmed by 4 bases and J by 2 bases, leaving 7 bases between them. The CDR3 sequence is CASSSDPTDTQYF. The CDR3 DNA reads TGTGCCAGCAGTTCGGACCCCACAGATACGCAGTATTTT.

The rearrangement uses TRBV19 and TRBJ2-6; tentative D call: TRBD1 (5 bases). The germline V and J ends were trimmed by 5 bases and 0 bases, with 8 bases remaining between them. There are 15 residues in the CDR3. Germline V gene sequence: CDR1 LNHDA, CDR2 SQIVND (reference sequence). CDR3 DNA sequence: TGTGCCAGTAGTCGACAGAACTCTGGGGCCAACGTCCTGACTTTC. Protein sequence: CASSRQNSGANVLTF.

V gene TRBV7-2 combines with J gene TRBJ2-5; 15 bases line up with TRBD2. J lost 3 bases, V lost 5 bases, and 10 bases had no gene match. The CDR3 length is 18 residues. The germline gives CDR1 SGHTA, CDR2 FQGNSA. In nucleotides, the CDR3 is TGTGCCAGCAGCATCCTCCTGGGACTAGCGGGGGGTGAAGAGACCCAGTACTTC. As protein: CASSILLGLAGGEETQYF.

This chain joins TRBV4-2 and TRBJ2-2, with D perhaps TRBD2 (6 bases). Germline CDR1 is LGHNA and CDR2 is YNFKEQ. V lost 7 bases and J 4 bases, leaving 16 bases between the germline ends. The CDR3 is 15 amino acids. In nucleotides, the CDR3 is TGTGCCAGCACCTATGGAGGGACCGTCACCGGGGAGCTGTTTTTT. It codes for CASTYGGTVTGELFF.

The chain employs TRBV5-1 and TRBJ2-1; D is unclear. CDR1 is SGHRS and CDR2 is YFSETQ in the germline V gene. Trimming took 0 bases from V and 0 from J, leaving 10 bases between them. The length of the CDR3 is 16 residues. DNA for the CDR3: TGCGCCAGCAGCTTGGCCGGACCCCGCTCCTACAATGAGCAGTTCTTC. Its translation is CASSLAGPRSYNEQFF.

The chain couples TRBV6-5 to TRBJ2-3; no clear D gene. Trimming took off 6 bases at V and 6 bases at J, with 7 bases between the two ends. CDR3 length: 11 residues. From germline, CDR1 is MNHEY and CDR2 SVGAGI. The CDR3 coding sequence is TGTGCCAGCAGGGTTCGGGATACGCAGTATTTT. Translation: CASRVRDTQYF.

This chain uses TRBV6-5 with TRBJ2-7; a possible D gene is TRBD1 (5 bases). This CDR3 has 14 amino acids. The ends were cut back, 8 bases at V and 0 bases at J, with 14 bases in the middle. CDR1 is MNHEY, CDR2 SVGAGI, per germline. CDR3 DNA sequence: TGTGCCAGCGCCCGGGCAGGGATCTCCTACGAGCAGTACTTC. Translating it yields CASARAGISYEQYF.

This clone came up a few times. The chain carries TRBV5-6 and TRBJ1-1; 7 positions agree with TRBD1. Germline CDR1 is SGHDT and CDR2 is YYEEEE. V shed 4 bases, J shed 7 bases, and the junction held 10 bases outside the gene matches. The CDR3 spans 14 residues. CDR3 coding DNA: TGTGCCAGCAGCCCTGTCAGGGGGGCGGGTGAAGCTTTCTTT. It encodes CASSPVRGAGEAFF.

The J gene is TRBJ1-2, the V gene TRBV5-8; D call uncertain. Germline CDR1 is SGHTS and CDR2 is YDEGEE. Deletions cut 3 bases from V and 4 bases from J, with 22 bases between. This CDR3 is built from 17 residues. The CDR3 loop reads CASSWMGRLFRPYGYTF. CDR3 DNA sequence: TGTGCCAGCAGCTGGATGGGGAGGCTTTTCCGCCCCTATGGCTACACCTTC.

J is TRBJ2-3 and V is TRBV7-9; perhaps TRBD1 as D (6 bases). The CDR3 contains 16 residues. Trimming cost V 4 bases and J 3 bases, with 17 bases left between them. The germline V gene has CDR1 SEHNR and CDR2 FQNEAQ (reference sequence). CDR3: CASSSNQGFATDTQYF. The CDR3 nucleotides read TGTGCCAGCAGCTCCAATCAGGGGTTTGCGACAGATACGCAGTATTTT.

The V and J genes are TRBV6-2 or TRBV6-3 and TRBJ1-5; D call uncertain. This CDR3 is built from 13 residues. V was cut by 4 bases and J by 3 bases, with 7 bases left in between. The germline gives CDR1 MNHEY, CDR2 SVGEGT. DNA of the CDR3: TGTGCCAGCAGTTTACTGAACAATCAGCCCCAGCATTTT. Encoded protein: CASSLLNNQPQHF.

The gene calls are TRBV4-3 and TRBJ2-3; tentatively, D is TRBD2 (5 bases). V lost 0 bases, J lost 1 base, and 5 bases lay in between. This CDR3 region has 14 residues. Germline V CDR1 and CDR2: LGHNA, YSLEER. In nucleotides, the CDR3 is TGCGCCAGCAGCCAAGAGGGAGGCACAGATACGCAGTATTTT. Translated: CASSQEGGTDTQYF.

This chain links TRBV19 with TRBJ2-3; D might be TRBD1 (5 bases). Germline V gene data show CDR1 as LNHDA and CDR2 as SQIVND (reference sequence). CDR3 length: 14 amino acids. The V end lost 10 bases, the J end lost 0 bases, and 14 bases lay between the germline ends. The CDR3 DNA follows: TGTGCCACCCGGACATTCTCTAGCACAGATACGCAGTATTTT. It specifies CATRTFSSTDTQYF.

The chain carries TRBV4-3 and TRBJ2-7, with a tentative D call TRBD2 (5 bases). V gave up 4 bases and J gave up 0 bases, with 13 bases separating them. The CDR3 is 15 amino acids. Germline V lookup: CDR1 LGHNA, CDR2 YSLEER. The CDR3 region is CASSLERGSSYEQYF. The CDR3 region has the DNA TGCGCCAGCAGCCTCGAGAGAGGGAGCTCCTACGAGCAGTACTTC.

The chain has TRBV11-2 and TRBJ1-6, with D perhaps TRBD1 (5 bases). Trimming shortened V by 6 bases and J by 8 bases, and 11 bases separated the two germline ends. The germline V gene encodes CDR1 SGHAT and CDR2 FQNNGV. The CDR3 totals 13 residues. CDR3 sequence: CASSSPRDSPLHF. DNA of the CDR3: TGTGCCAGCAGTTCGCCCAGGGATTCACCCCTCCACTTT.

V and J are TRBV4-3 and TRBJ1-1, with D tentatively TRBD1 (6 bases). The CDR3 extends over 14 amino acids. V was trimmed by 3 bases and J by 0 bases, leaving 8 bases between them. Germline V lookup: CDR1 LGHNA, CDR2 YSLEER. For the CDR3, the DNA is TGCGCCAGCAGCCAGGACAGCTTGAACACTGAAGCTTTCTTT. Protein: CASSQDSLNTEAFF.

Written as DNA, the CDR3 is TGTGCCAGCAGCGTTGCTCAGGGGTTGAACACTGAAGCTTTCTTT. It translates to CASSVAQGLNTEAFF. The chain is built from TRBV9 and TRBJ1-1; weak D call: TRBD1 (6 bases). With 2 bases removed from V and 0 bases from J, the gap between germline ends came to 11 bases. The germline CDR1 and CDR2 sequences are SGDLS and YYNGEE. This CDR3 region has 15 residues.